Below, one T cell receptor beta chain is given with its context. The table lists this clone with a few counts. There is no known antigen for this receptor. Base qualities were left out, and no much larger clone turns up one base away. At the DNA level, this CDR3 is encoded by other sequences in the same sample as well. These data belong to a study of CD8+ T cells in alopecia areata (dated by TCRdb to the late 2010s). For the wider study: Treated patients were enrolled in an open-label pilot trial of oral tofacitinib at 5 to 10 mg twice daily for moderate-to-severe alopecia areata. TCRbeta CDR3 regions were amplified by immunoSEQ multiplex PCR with 35 Vbeta forward and 13 Jbeta reverse primers. In treated patients, disease severity was measured using the SALT score, which gives the percentage of scalp surface area affected. Tofacitinib was given for 6 to 18 months, followed by 6 months of follow-up off drug to assess delayed response and recurrence. On the human side, TCRbeta sequencing was run on scalp tissue and on sorted CD4+ and CD8+ peripheral blood T cells from healthy controls and from alopecia areata patients with either patchy or totalis/universalis disease. Biopsies were taken from tofacitinib-treated patients at baseline and again at 4 and 24 weeks into treatment, and several of those patients also had a later scalp biopsy. Scalp clonality was compared across normal scalp (n=4), patchy alopecia areata scalp (n=8), and alopecia totalis/universalis scalp (n=8). RNA was extracted with the PAXgene miRNA kit for fixed scalp, the miRNeasy kit for PBMCs, and the RNeasy kit for mouse skin. To study T cell clonal expansion in alopecia areata, the researchers applied high-throughput TCRbeta sequencing to both the C3H/HeJ mouse model and human patients. What the work shows at the level of the full study, not this receptor alone: TCR sequences shared between patients were less clear than in mice, possibly partly because of HLA diversity in the patient population. Lesional scalp, especially in alopecia totalis/universalis, showed higher clonality and more expanded CD8+ clones than normal scalp, suggesting antigenic drive. With tofacitinib, both scalp clonality and the number of expanded CD8+ clones among the top 100 scalp clones went down significantly. The treated cohort was small, with a single nonresponder, so links between baseline CD8+ expansion and response need larger studies. During tofacitinib treatment, many expanded lesional clones remained in scalp and blood, and this persistence may partly explain relapse after treatment is stopped. Scalp TCR repertoire analysis is complicated because resident alphabeta T cells in normal human skin are also sequenced, whereas mouse skin is dominated by gammadelta T cells.

The germline V gene specifies SGHTA as CDR1 and FQGNSA as CDR2. A distance of 2 bases separates the germline ends of V and J, which lose 5 bases and 1 base respectively. The CDR3, cysteine through phenylalanine, is 11 amino acids long. CDR3 DNA is the only sequence kept; it has 33 bases, read in frame from the first base. The sample's time point label, in plain terms: four to five weeks on oral tofacitinib. The sample's treatment or condition label, in plain terms: oral pan-JAK inhibitor, 5-10 mg twice daily. Lesional scalp punch biopsies and peripheral blood were obtained from alopecia areata patients. After PBMCs were isolated by density centrifugation and stained for CD3, CD4 and CD8, a FACSAria was used to sort CD4+ and CD8+ T cells. Libraries were built with the immunoSEQ multiplex PCR assay. For TCR sequencing, RNA was extracted from every sample and reverse transcribed into cDNA to serve as template. First-strand cDNA was synthesized using SuperScript III with a 2:1 mix of oligo-dT and random hexamers. A synthetic immune receptor repertoire was used to gauge amplification bias, and whatever bias remained was removed computationally. Concerning the study's data processing: Raw reads were preprocessed for error removal, and CDR3 was defined according to IMGT conventions as running from the conserved cysteine to phenylalanine. Clonality was computed by normalizing Shannon entropy by log2 of the number of productive unique TCRs and subtracting the result from 1. Whether each scalp clone was CD4 or CD8 was inferred by checking scalp TCRbeta sequences against the CD4 and CD8 repertoires from sorted blood. The source is immuneACCESS, and TCRdb retained only in-frame sequences with V and J called. Part of the clones is not carried over; for the studies checked, unresolved V genes explain less than half of this, and the remainder is unexplained. V and J calls and clone size are as listed in that table; D and trimming were resolved from the DNA. The sample records some 190,000 clones, 55% to 70% of which are singletons. About 0.69% of the sample lies in the top ten.

The sequence joins TRBV7-2 to TRBJ2-5; the D gene remains uncertain. This specimen was CD4+ T cells sorted from blood, taken at week 4, from a patient treated with tofacitinib. The receptor's source is a human donor with alopecia areata. The bases read TGTGCCAGCAGCCTCCAAGAGACCCAGTACTTC. The encoded protein is CASSLQETQYF.